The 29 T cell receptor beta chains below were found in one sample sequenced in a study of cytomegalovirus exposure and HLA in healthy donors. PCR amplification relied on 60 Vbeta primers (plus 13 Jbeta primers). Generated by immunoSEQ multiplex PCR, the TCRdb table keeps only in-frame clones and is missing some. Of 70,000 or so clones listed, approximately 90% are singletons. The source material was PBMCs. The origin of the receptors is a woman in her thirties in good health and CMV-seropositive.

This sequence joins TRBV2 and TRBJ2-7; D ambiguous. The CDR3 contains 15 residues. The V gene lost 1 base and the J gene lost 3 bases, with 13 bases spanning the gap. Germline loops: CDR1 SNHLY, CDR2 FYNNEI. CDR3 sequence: CASSEEGRPGYEQYF. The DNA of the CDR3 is TGTGCCAGCAGTGAAGAAGGTAGGCCAGGCTACGAGCAGTACTTC.

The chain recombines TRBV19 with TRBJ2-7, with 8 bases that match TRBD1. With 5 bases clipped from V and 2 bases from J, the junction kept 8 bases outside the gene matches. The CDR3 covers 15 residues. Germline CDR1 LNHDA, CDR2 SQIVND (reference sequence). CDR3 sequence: CASSPRDRPPYEQYF. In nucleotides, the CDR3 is TGTGCCAGTAGTCCCCGGGACAGGCCGCCCTACGAGCAGTACTTC. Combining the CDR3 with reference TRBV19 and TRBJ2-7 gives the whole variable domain DGGITQSPKYLFRKEGQNVTLSCEQNLNHDAMYWYRQDPGQGLRLIYYSQIVNDFQKGDIAEGYSVSREKKESFPLTVTSAQKNPTAFYLCASSPRDRPPYEQYFGPGTRLTVT.

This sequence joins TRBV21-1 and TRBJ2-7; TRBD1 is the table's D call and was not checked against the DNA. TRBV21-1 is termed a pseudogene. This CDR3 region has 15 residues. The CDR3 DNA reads TGTGCCAGCAGCAAAGATGGACAGGGGGCCAACGAGCAGTACTTC. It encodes CASSKDGQGANEQYF.

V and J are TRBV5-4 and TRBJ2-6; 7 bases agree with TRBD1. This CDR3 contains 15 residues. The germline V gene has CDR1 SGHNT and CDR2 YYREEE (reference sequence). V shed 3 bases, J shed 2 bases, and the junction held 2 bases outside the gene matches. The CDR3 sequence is CASSSDRAGANVLTF. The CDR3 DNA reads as TGTGCCAGCAGCTCCGACAGGGCTGGGGCCAACGTCCTGACTTTC. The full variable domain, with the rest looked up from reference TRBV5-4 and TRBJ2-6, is ETGVTQSPTHLIKTRGQQVTLRCSSQSGHNTVSWYQQALGQGPQFIFQYYREEENGRGNFPPRFSGLQFPNYSSELNVNALELDDSALYLCASSSDRAGANVLTFGAGSRLTVL.

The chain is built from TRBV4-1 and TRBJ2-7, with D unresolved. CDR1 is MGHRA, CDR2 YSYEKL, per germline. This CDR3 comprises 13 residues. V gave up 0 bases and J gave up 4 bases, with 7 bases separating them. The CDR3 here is CASSQDLRYEQYF. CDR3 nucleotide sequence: TGCGCCAGCAGCCAAGATCTCAGGTACGAGCAGTACTTC.

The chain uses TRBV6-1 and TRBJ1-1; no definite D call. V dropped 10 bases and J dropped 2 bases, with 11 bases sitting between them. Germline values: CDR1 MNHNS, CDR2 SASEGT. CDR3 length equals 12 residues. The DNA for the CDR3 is TGTGCCATCGACGGGGAAAACACTGAAGCTTTCTTT. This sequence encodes CAIDGENTEAFF.

CDR3 residues: CASSPTSGSPNYEQYF. In nucleotides, the CDR3 is TGTGCCAGCAGCCCGACTAGCGGTTCCCCGAATTACGAGCAGTACTTC. The chain employs TRBV28 and TRBJ2-7; TRBD2 matches 9 bases. Germline-derived CDR1 and CDR2 are MDHEN and SYDVKM. The CDR3 is 16 residues long. The V and J ends lost 6 bases and 4 bases, in that order; junction bases with no gene match: 13.

The CDR3 bases are TGTGCCAGCAGTTCCTACTACGAGCAGTACTTC. This sequence encodes CASSSYYEQYF. The chain joins TRBV6-5 to TRBJ2-7; no reliable D call. The CDR3 is 11 amino acids. CDR1 MNHEY and CDR2 SVGAGI come from the germline V gene. V lost 4 bases to trimming and J lost 3 bases, with 4 bases between them.

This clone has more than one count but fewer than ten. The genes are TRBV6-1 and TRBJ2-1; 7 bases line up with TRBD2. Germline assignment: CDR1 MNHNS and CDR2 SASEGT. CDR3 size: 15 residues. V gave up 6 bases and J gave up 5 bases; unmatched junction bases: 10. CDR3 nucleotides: TGTGCCAGCAGCTTCAGAGTTAGCGGGCACAATGAGCAGTTCTTC. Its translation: CASSFRVSGHNEQFF.

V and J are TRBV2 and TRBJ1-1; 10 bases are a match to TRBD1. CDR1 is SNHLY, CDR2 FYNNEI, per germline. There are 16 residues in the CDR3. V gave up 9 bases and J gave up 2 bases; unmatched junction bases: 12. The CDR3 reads CASEGLGQGVNTEAFF. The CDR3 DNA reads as TGTGCCAGTGAGGGTCTCGGACAGGGGGTTAACACTGAAGCTTTCTTT.

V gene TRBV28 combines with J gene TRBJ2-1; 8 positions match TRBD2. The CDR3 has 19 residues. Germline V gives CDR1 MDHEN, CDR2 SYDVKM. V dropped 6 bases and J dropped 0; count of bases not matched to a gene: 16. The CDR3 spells CASRPIIRTSGSSYNEQFF. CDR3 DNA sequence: TGTGCCAGCAGGCCAATTATCCGAACTAGCGGTAGCTCCTACAATGAGCAGTTCTTC. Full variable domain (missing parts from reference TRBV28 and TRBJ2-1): DVKVTQSSRYLVKRTGEKVFLECVQDMDHENMFWYRQDPGLGLRLIYFSYDVKMKEKGDIPEGYSVSREKKERFSLILESASTNQTSMYLCASRPIIRTSGSSYNEQFFGPGTRLTVL.

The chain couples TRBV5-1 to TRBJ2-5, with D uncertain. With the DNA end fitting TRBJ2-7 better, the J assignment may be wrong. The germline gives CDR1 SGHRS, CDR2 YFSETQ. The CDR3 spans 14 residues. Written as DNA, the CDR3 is TGCGCCAGCAGCTTAGAGACTCCCTCCTACGAGCAGTACTTC. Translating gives CASSLETPSYEQYF.

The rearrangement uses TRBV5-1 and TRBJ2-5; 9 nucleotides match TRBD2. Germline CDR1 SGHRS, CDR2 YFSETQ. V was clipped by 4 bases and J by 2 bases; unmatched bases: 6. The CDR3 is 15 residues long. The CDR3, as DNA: TGCGCCAGCAGCATAGCGGGAGCTGGTCAAGAGACCCAGTACTTC. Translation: CASSIAGAGQETQYF.

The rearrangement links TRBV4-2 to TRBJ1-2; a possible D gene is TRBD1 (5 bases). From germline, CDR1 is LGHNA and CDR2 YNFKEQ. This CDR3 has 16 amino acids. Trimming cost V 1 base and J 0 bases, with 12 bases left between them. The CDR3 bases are TGTGCCAGCAGCCAAGTGGGGGGGGGATCTAACTATGGCTACACCTTC. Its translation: CASSQVGGGSNYGYTF.

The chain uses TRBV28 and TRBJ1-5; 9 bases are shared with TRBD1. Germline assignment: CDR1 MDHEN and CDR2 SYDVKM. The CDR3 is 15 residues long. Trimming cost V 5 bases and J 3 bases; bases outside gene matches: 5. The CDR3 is CASSEGQGLNQPQHF. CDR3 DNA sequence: TGTGCCAGCAGTGAGGGACAGGGCCTCAATCAGCCCCAGCATTTT. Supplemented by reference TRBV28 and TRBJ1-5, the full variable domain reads DVKVTQSSRYLVKRTGEKVFLECVQDMDHENMFWYRQDPGLGLRLIYFSYDVKMKEKGDIPEGYSVSREKKERFSLILESASTNQTSMYLCASSEGQGLNQPQHFGDGTRLSIL.

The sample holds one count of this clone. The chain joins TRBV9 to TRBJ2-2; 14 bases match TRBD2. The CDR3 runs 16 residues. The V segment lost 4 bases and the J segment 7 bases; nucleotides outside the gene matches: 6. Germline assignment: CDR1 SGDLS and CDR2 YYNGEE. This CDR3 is CASSSGLAGVIGELFF. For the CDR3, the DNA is TGTGCCAGCAGCTCGGGACTAGCGGGAGTCATCGGGGAGCTGTTTTTT. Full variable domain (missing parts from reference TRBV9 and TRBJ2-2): DSGVTQTPKHLITATGQRVTLRCSPRSGDLSVYWYQQSLDQGLQFLIQYYNGEERAKGNILERFSAQQFPDLHSELNLSSLELGDSALYFCASSSGLAGVIGELFFGEGSRLTVL.

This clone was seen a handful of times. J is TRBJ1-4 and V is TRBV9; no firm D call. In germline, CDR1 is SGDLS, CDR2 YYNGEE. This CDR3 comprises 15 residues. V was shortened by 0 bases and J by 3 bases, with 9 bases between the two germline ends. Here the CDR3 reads CASSVGVSANEKLFF. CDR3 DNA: TGTGCCAGCAGCGTAGGAGTTTCGGCTAATGAAAAACTGTTTTTT.

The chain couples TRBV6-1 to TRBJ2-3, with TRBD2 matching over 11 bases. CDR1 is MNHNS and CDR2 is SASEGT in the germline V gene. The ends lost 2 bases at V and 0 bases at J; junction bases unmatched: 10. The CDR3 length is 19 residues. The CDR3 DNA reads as TGTGCCAGCAGTGAACGTGGTAGCGGGAGGGTCGTTAGCACAGATACGCAGTATTTT. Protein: CASSERGSGRVVSTDTQYF.

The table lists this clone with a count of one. CDR3 sequence: CASSLDGQGANQPQHF. Written as DNA, the CDR3 is TGTGCCAGCAGTTTAGATGGACAGGGGGCCAATCAGCCCCAGCATTTT. The genes are TRBV27 and TRBJ1-5; 11 bases are a match to TRBD1. The germline gives CDR1 MNHEY, CDR2 SMNVEV (reference sequence). This CDR3 is built from 16 residues. J lost 3 bases, V lost 2 bases, and 3 bases had no gene match.

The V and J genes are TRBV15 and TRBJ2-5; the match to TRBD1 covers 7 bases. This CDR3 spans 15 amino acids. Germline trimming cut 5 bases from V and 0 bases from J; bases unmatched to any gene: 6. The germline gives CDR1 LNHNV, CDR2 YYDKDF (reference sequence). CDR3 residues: CATSLTGQYQETQYF. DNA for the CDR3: TGTGCCACCAGCTTGACGGGACAGTACCAAGAGACCCAGTACTTC. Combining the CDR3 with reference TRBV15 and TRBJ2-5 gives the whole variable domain DAMVIQNPRYQVTQFGKPVTLSCSQTLNHNVMYWYQQKSSQAPKLLFHYYDKDFNNEADTPDNFQSRRPNTSFCFLDIRSPGLGDTAMYLCATSLTGQYQETQYFGPGTRLLVL.

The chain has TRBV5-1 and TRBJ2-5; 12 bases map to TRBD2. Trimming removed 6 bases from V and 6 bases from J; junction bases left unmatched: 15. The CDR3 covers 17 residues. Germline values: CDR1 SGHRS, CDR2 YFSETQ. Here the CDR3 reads CASTLIPGLAGGKTQYF. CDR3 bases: TGCGCCAGCACCCTAATCCCGGGACTAGCGGGCGGGAAGACCCAGTACTTC. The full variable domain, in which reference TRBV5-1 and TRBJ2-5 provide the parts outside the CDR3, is KAGVTQTPRYLIKTRGQQVTLSCSPISGHRSVSWYQQTPGQGLQFLFEYFSETQRNKGNFPGRFSGRQFSNSRSEMNVSTLELGDSALYLCASTLIPGLAGGKTQYFGPGTRLLVL.

The CDR3 DNA reads as TGCGCCAGCAGCTTGGTGGGAGCGAACACTGAAGCTTTCTTT. The encoded protein is CASSLVGANTEAFF. This sequence joins TRBV5-1 and TRBJ1-1; D not resolved. Trimming shortened V by 0 bases and J by 1 base, and 7 bases separated the two germline ends. The CDR3 has 14 amino acids. From germline, CDR1 is SGHRS and CDR2 YFSETQ. The whole variable domain, filled in from reference TRBV5-1 and TRBJ1-1, reads KAGVTQTPRYLIKTRGQQVTLSCSPISGHRSVSWYQQTPGQGLQFLFEYFSETQRNKGNFPGRFSGRQFSNSRSEMNVSTLELGDSALYLCASSLVGANTEAFFGQGTRLTVV.

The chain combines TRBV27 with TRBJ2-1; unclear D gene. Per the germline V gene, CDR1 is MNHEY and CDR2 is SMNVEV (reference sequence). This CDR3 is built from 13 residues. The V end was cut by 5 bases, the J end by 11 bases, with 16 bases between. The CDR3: CASSPRPRLQQFF. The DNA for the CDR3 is TGTGCCAGCAGTCCCCGACCCCGACTTCAGCAGTTCTTC.

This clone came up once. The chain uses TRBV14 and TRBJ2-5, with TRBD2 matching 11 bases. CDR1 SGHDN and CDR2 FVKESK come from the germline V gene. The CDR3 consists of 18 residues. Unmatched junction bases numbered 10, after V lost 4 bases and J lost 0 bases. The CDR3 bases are TGTGCCAGCAGCCGACGACTAGCGGGAACACCCAACCAAGAGACCCAGTACTTC. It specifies CASSRRLAGTPNQETQYF.

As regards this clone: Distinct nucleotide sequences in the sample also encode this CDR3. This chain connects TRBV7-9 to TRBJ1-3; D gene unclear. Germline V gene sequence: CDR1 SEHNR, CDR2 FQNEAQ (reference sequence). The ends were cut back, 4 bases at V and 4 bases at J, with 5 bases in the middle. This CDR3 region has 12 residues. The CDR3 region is CASSSTGNTIYF. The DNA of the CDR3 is TGTGCCAGCAGCTCTACCGGAAACACCATATATTTT. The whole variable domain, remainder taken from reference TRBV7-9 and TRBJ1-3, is DTGVSQNPRHKITKRGQNVTFRCDPISEHNRLYWYRQTLGQGPEFLTYFQNEAQLEKSRLLSDRFSAERPKGSFSTLEIQRTEQGDSAMYLCASSSTGNTIYFGEGSWLTVV.

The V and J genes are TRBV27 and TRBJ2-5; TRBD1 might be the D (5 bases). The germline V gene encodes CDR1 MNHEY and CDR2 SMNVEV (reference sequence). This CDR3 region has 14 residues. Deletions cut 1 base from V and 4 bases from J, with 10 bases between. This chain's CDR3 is CASSLWGRAETQYF. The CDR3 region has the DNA TGTGCCAGCAGTTTATGGGGCAGGGCAGAGACCCAGTACTTC.

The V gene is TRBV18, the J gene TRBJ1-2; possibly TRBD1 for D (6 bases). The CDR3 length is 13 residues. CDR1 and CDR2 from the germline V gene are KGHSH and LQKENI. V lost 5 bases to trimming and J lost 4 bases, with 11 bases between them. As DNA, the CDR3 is TGTGCCAGCTCAGCTCAGGGGTTCTATGGCTACACCTTC. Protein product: CASSAQGFYGYTF.

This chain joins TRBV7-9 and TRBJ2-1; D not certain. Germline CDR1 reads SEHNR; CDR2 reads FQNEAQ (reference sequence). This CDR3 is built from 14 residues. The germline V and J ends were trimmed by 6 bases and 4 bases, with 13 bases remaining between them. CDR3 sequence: CASSSQRSYNEQFF. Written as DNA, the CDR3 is TGTGCCAGCAGTTCCCAACGCAGTTACAATGAGCAGTTCTTC.

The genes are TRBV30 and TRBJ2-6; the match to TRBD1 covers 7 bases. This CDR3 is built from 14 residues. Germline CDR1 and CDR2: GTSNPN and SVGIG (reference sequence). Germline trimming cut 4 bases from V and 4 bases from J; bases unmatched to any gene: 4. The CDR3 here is CAWMTGWGANVLTF. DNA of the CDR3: TGTGCCTGGATGACAGGGTGGGGGGCCAACGTCCTGACTTTC.